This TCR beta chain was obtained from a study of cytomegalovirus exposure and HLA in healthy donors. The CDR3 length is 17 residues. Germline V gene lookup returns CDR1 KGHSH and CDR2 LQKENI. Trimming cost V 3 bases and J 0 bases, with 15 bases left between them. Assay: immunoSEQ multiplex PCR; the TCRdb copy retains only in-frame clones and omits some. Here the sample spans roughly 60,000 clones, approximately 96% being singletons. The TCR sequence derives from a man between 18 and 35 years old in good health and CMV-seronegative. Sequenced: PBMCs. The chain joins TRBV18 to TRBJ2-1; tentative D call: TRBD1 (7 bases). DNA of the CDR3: TGTGCCAGCTCACCTTGGCGGCAGGGGGGCTCCTACAATGAGCAGTTCTTC. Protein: CASSPWRQGGSYNEQFF.